One sample yielded the 11 T cell receptor beta chains listed below, sequenced in a study of Ad26.COV2.S vaccination and SARS-CoV-2 variants. Produced via immunoSEQ multiplex PCR; TCRdb's table is partial and in-frame only. The repertoire holds about 370,000 clones, about 91% seen once, with 1.5% to 2% in the top ten. Treatment given: some 20 received Ad26.COV2.S at low or high dose, single or two shots; about 5 received placebo; per-sample allocation not given. Each sample was drawn 63 days after the first injection (of vaccine or placebo). The specimen was peripheral blood, collected in a trial of Ad26.COV2.S vaccine versus placebo. The origin of the receptors is a person aged 18-60 years who received the Ad26.COV2.S COVID-19 vaccine or a placebo.

The chain carries TRBV28 and TRBJ2-7; D uncertain. The V gene lost 7 bases and the J gene lost 0 bases, with 10 bases spanning the gap. CDR3 size: 13 residues. The germline CDR1 and CDR2 sequences are MDHEN and SYDVKM. DNA of the CDR3: TGTGCCAGCACAGGTCTTAGCTCCTACGAGCAGTACTTC. Translation gives CASTGLSSYEQYF.

The chain joins TRBV19 to TRBJ2-7; unclear D gene. Germline V gene sequence: CDR1 LNHDA, CDR2 SQIVND (reference sequence). V was trimmed by 6 bases and J by 2 bases, leaving 17 bases between them. The CDR3 contains 15 residues. CDR3: CASSPPPPSTYEQYF. The DNA for the CDR3 is TGTGCCAGTAGCCCCCCGCCCCCCTCTACCTACGAGCAGTACTTC.

This clone has only one observation. The J gene is TRBJ2-1, the V gene TRBV10-3; 10 positions match TRBD2. V gave up 6 bases and J gave up 7 bases; unmatched junction bases: 6. The CDR3 contains 14 residues. CDR1 and CDR2 (germline): ENHRY, SYGVKD. The CDR3 DNA is TGTGCCATCAGGTCTAGCGGGAGTATGAATGAGCAGTTCTTC. As protein: CAIRSSGSMNEQFF.

The count of this clone is one. The chain uses TRBV9 and TRBJ1-5; D gene unclear. Per the germline V gene, CDR1 is SGDLS and CDR2 is YYNGEE. This CDR3 comprises 13 residues. V shed 3 bases and J shed 5 bases, with 9 bases lying between them. The CDR3 is CASSAEGDQPQHF. Written as DNA, the CDR3 is TGTGCCAGCAGCGCCGAGGGTGATCAGCCCCAGCATTTT.

The J gene is TRBJ1-1, the V gene TRBV5-1, with 8 nucleotides matching TRBD1. The CDR3 sequence is 17 residues long. J gave up 0 bases and V 4 bases, and 11 bases lay outside the gene matches. In germline, CDR1 is SGHRS, CDR2 YFSETQ. The CDR3 region is CASSDRGWTLMNTEAFF. The CDR3 DNA sequence: TGCGCCAGCAGCGACAGGGGTTGGACTCTAATGAACACTGAAGCTTTCTTT.

The V call is TRBV4-2, the J call TRBJ2-2; D is unresolved. V gave up 1 base and J gave up 3 bases, with 6 bases separating them. Germline V gene sequence: CDR1 LGHNA, CDR2 YNFKEQ. The CDR3 totals 14 residues. CDR3 in amino acids: CASSQGQDTGELFF. DNA of the CDR3: TGTGCCAGCAGCCAAGGCCAGGACACCGGGGAGCTGTTTTTT.

The V call is TRBV9, the J call TRBJ2-3; 7 positions agree with TRBD2. This CDR3 comprises 16 residues. The V and J ends lost 3 bases and 3 bases, in that order; junction bases with no gene match: 10. Germline V CDR1 and CDR2: SGDLS, YYNGEE. CDR3 region: CASSGQGGRVTDTQYF. The CDR3 nucleotides read TGTGCCAGCAGCGGGCAGGGCGGGAGAGTTACAGATACGCAGTATTTT.

J is TRBJ2-1 and V is TRBV29-1, with TRBD2 matching over 13 bases. This CDR3 comprises 15 residues. Germline CDR1 SQVTM, CDR2 ANQGSEA. V lost 6 bases, J lost 5 bases, and 7 bases stayed unmatched. CDR3 sequence (DNA): TGCAGCGTCCCAGGACTAGCGGGAGCTAACAATGAGCAGTTCTTC. This gives the protein CSVPGLAGANNEQFF.

CDR3 loop: CASSYSPGVYGYTF. CDR3 coding DNA: TGTGCCAGCAGTTACTCGCCAGGGGTCTATGGCTACACCTTC. V usage is TRBV6-5 and J usage is TRBJ1-2; D perhaps matches TRBD1 (6 bases). V was pared by 0 bases and J by 4 bases, with 9 bases between. Germline CDR1 and CDR2: MNHEY and SVGAGI. This CDR3 has 14 residues.

CDR3 region: CASSSPVGGSAGELFF. CDR3 nucleotide sequence: TGTGCCAGTAGTTCCCCCGTTGGCGGGAGCGCCGGGGAGCTGTTTTTT. The chain joins TRBV19 to TRBJ2-2; 7 positions match TRBD2. After removal of 5 bases from V and 6 bases from J, the junction contained 12 bases not matched to a gene. The CDR3 contains 16 residues. The germline V gene has CDR1 LNHDA and CDR2 SQIVND (reference sequence). Using reference TRBV19 and TRBJ2-2 for the parts outside the CDR3, the full variable domain is DGGITQSPKYLFRKEGQNVTLSCEQNLNHDAMYWYRQDPGQGLRLIYYSQIVNDFQKGDIAEGYSVSREKKESFPLTVTSAQKNPTAFYLCASSSPVGGSAGELFFGEGSRLTVL.

The chain is built from TRBV7-2 and TRBJ2-1; 8 nucleotides line up with TRBD2. The CDR3 covers 15 residues. CDR1 and CDR2 (germline): SGHTA, FQGNSA. The V and J ends lost 3 bases and 7 bases, in that order; junction bases with no gene match: 8. CDR3: CASSLAGGLGNEQFF. CDR3 in DNA: TGTGCCAGCAGCTTGGCGGGAGGCCTAGGGAATGAGCAGTTCTTC.